This T cell receptor (beta chain) was sequenced during a study of T cells in Graves' hyperthyroidism and ophthalmopathy. Using RNA transcripts as the source, TCR beta CDR3 regions were amplified. Researchers ran a first-round RT-PCR on the TCR CDR3 using the HTBI primer set. TCRdb used MiXCR to reprocess the multiplex PCR reads, holding one entry per CDR3 protein. The sample contains approximately 560,000 distinct CDR3 sequences, roughly 46% of which appear only once. Study-wide findings and caveats: The model's output predicted ophthalmopathy at a median of approximately 6.5 months prior to onset.

There are many counts of this clonotype. Its antigen is unknown. V lost 1 base and J lost 1, with 4 bases in between. The CDR3 is made up of 13 amino acids. Germline V gene lookup returns CDR1 SEHNR and CDR2 FQNEAQ (reference sequence). Exclusion of patients followed from uncontrolled infection, other autoimmune disease, pregnancy or lactation. The genes are TRBV7-9 and TRBJ1-1, with unresolved D. Sequenced input: peripheral blood or thyroid tissue (not recorded which). This clonotype was obtained from a woman under 30 with Graves' hyperthyroidism. The CDR3 DNA follows: TGTGCCAGCAGCTTAGAGGGGAACACTGAAGCTTTCTTT. Protein: CASSLEGNTEAFF.